Listed here is a single TCR beta chain. The antigen this receptor binds is unknown. Nothing much larger sits one base from this clone, and base qualities are not available. This entry belongs to a study of blood T cell repertoires in COVID-19 (TCRdb year 2020). Regarding the complete study: Samples from collaborators originated in the United States, Italy and Spain and spanned both the acute and convalescent phases of COVID-19. Where available, HLA class I and class II types were taken from metadata supplied by the sample provider and were not determined by assay-based typing. The repertoires were released in a freely available public database intended as a resource for research on the immune response to SARS-CoV-2. Subjects who had been exposed to COVID-19, were actively infected with it, or had recovered from it provided the deeply sampled blood TCRbeta repertoires that made up the dataset. The samples were drawn from two sources: the first 160 participants of the ongoing ImmuneRACE study, and 1,000 to 1,500 subjects contributed by 6 global collaborators. Sample metadata almost always included a de-identified subject ID, COVID-19 status, age in years and sex. The material from the prospective study consisted of cDNA or gDNA derived from T cells, B-cell-depleted T cells, or PBMCs. The full study reports these points: The quantity of clinical and demographic metadata differed by source and by participant and was supplied without curation.

Each collaborating institution followed its own protocols to collect whole blood in K2EDTA tubes. For TCRbeta analysis, collaborators shipped samples as frozen whole blood, isolated PBMCs, or DNA extracted from either of those sample types. CDR1 and CDR2 were assigned from the germline V gene (reference sequence) as MNHEY and SMNVEV. Inclusive of the bounding cysteine and phenylalanine, the CDR3 is 13 residues long. This entry keeps only the CDR3 DNA: 39 bases, framed from base 1. V is reduced by 5 bases and J by 9 bases, leaving a spacing of 17 bases between them. TCRbeta CDR3 regions were amplified from genomic DNA by means of the immunoSEQ Assay, a bias-controlled multiplex PCR. In the authors' own workflow: The number of nucleated cells in each sample was estimated by amplification of reference gene primers within the assay. To quantify the absolute abundance of each unique TCRbeta CDR3 rearrangement, sequence reads were collapsed and filtered. For each sample, productive Simpson clonality was calculated as the square root of Simpson's diversity index over productive rearrangements. As stored in TCRdb, this immuneACCESS dataset retains in-frame rearrangements with V and J assigned. A fraction of the clones does not appear; measured against another copy, unresolved V genes explain less than half of the discrepancy, and the remainder lacks a known reason. The D gene and trimming were derived from the DNA, and the V and J assignments and clone size from that table. Present in this sample are some 160,000 clones, around 91% of which were seen just once. Around 3.3% of the sample belongs to the ten largest clones.

This receptor was identified in a woman in her sixties or seventies with active COVID-19. Sample: peripheral blood. The chain is encoded by TRBV27 joined to TRBJ2-7; a weak D assignment points to TRBD1 (5 bases agree). The CDR3 reads CASSPRPFQGQYF. The nucleotides read TGTGCCAGCAGTCCGAGACCTTTTCAGGGGCAGTACTTC.